These 20 T cell receptor beta chains were all obtained from the same sample, sequenced in a study of cytomegalovirus exposure and HLA in healthy donors. The primer mix had 60 Vbeta and 13 Jbeta primers. Using immunoSEQ multiplex PCR, the repertoire was profiled, and TCRdb retains in-frame clones only, with some absent. The sample shows around 76,000 clones, about 70% of them seen only once. Source material: PBMCs. Source of these receptors: a man between 40 and 49 years old in good health and CMV-seropositive.

This chain links TRBV30 with TRBJ1-2; D ambiguous. With 6 bases removed from V and 4 bases from J, the gap between germline ends came to 12 bases. CDR1 and CDR2 from the germline V gene are GTSNPN and SVGIG (reference sequence). The CDR3 sequence is 12 residues long. The CDR3 protein is CACSPGVYGYTF. CDR3 coding DNA: TGTGCCTGCTCCCCCGGGGTCTATGGCTACACCTTC.

The chain combines TRBV5-6 with TRBJ1-1; no clear D. This CDR3 has 16 residues. The V gene's germline CDR1 is SGHDT and CDR2 YYEEEE. The germline V and J ends were trimmed by 0 bases and 1 base, with 13 bases remaining between them. The CDR3 loop reads CASSLELDGRNTEAFF. As DNA, the CDR3 is TGTGCCAGCAGCTTGGAATTAGACGGGAGGAACACTGAAGCTTTCTTT.

V usage is TRBV16 and J usage is TRBJ1-1, with D perhaps TRBD1 (5 bases). V dropped 3 bases and J dropped 7 bases, with 12 bases sitting between them. Germline CDR1 and CDR2: KGHSY and FQNENV. The CDR3 has 13 residues. The CDR3, as DNA: TGTGCCAGCAGCCACGGGGGTGGTTTTGAAGCTTTCTTT. This codes for CASSHGGGFEAFF. Variable domain in full (rest from reference TRBV16 and TRBJ1-1): GEEVAQTPKHLVRGEGQKAKLYCAPIKGHSYVFWYQQVLKNEFKFLISFQNENVFDETGMPKERFSAKCLPNSPCSLEIQATKLEDSAVYFCASSHGGGFEAFFGQGTRLTVV.

The chain has TRBV2 and TRBJ1-1; D possibly corresponds to TRBD1 (6 bases). Germline V gene data show CDR1 as SNHLY and CDR2 as FYNNEI. V was trimmed by 5 bases and J by 1 base, leaving 8 bases between them. The CDR3 has 13 amino acids. For the CDR3, the DNA is TGTGCCAGCAGTCGGGACAAGAACACTGAAGCTTTCTTT. This gives the protein CASSRDKNTEAFF.

This chain uses TRBV7-9 with TRBJ2-5, with TRBD2 as a possible D gene (5 bases). This CDR3 spans 16 amino acids. Per germline, CDR1 SEHNR and CDR2 FQNEAQ (reference sequence). Trimming removed 5 bases at V and 4 bases at J, with 20 bases between. CDR3: CASSLLSMPGLETQYF. CDR3 coding DNA: TGTGCCAGCAGCCTACTGTCTATGCCCGGACTAGAGACCCAGTACTTC.

V is TRBV29-1 and J is TRBJ1-1; 8 bases are a match to TRBD1. The CDR3 runs 15 residues. The V gene's germline CDR1 is SQVTM and CDR2 ANQGSEA. The trim removed 3 bases at V and 1 base at J, leaving 7 bases unmatched. In nucleotides, the CDR3 is TGCAGCGTTGACATAATAGGGACAGGGAACACTGAAGCTTTCTTT. This codes for CSVDIIGTGNTEAFF.

V gene TRBV27 combines with J gene TRBJ2-6, with TRBD1 matching 12 bases. The CDR3 totals 16 residues. Germline V lookup: CDR1 MNHEY, CDR2 SMNVEV (reference sequence). V gave up 6 bases and J gave up 2 bases; unmatched junction bases: 2. The CDR3 DNA is TGTGCCAGCAGGGGACAGGGGGCTGCTGGGGCCAACGTCCTGACTTTC. It translates to CASRGQGAAGANVLTF.

The DNA for the CDR3 is TGTGCCAGCAGAAGATTCAGGGACAGCTCCTACGAGCAGTACTTC. The encoded protein is CASRRFRDSSYEQYF. This chain links TRBV5-6 with TRBJ2-7; 7 positions match TRBD1. Trimming took 5 bases from V and 0 from J; bases not matched to a gene: 8. The CDR3 is made up of 15 amino acids. In germline, CDR1 is SGHDT, CDR2 YYEEEE. Looking up the rest from reference TRBV5-6 and TRBJ2-7 gives the full variable domain: DAGVTQSPTHLIKTRGQQVTLRCSPKSGHDTVSWYQQALGQGPQFIFQYYEEEERQRGNFPDRFSGHQFPNYSSELNVNALLLGDSALYLCASRRFRDSSYEQYFGPGTRLTVT.

The chain employs TRBV6-1 and TRBJ2-7; 7 bases line up with TRBD1. The CDR3 totals 14 residues. CDR1 is MNHNS and CDR2 is SASEGT in the germline V gene. V lost 0 bases, J lost 5 bases, and 4 bases stayed unmatched. CDR3 amino acids: CASSEAWQGDEQYF. The CDR3 nucleotides read TGTGCCAGCAGTGAAGCTTGGCAGGGGGACGAGCAGTACTTC.

This clone was recorded once. The V call is TRBV6-5, the J call TRBJ2-7; D might be TRBD2 (6 bases). Germline CDR1 and CDR2: MNHEY and SVGAGI. The CDR3 covers 15 residues. Deletions cut 6 bases from V and 0 bases from J, with 15 bases between. In DNA form, the CDR3 reads TGTGCCAGCAGATCGGGTGGGGGGAGCTCCTACGAGCAGTACTTC. It is translated as CASRSGGGSSYEQYF.

The J gene is TRBJ2-7, the V gene TRBV28, with 7 bases lining up with TRBD2. V was clipped by 4 bases and J by 1 base; unmatched bases: 4. This CDR3 is built from 14 residues. Germline CDR1 reads MDHEN; CDR2 reads SYDVKM. The CDR3 is CASSYSGGSYEQYF. The CDR3 nucleotides are TGTGCCAGCAGTTACTCGGGGGGATCCTACGAGCAGTACTTC.

The genes are TRBV5-1 and TRBJ1-2; 9 nucleotides match TRBD1. V was clipped by 4 bases and J by 2 bases; unmatched bases: 6. CDR3 length: 15 residues. Per the germline V gene, CDR1 is SGHRS and CDR2 is YFSETQ. CDR3 residues: CASSQQGARNYGYTF. The CDR3 DNA reads TGCGCCAGCAGCCAACAGGGGGCGCGGAACTATGGCTACACCTTC.

CDR3: CASSLDYGELFF. The CDR3 DNA reads TGTGCCAGCAGCCTCGACTACGGGGAGCTGTTTTTT. This rearrangement joins TRBV7-3 to TRBJ2-2; D may be TRBD2 (5 bases). The CDR3 loop spans 12 amino acids. The V gene's germline CDR1 is SGHTA and CDR2 FQGTGA. Trimming pared 5 bases from V and 7 bases from J, leaving 8 bases between.

This chain uses TRBV5-7 with TRBJ2-1; TRBD1 matches at 12 bases. TRBV5-7 is an ORF, with its function uncertain. V shed 4 bases and J 4 bases; nucleotides not matched to a gene: 15. CDR3 length: 19 amino acids. The CDR3 coding sequence is TGTGCCAGCAGCCAATCCCCCGGGACAGGGGGCGTCGGGTACAATGAGCAGTTCTTC. This encodes CASSQSPGTGGVGYNEQFF.

This clone was seen a few times. Germline and junction disagree at one end, which may indicate a read error. The V and J genes are TRBV4-3 and TRBJ2-5; no reliable D call. Germline V gene sequence: CDR1 LGHNA, CDR2 YSLEER. This CDR3 comprises 15 residues. Here the CDR3 reads CAISQDSWRKVTQYF. CDR3 nucleotide sequence: TGCGCCATCAGCCAAGATAGTTGGAGAAAAGTGACCCAGTACTTC.

The chain employs TRBV5-6 and TRBJ1-4; the match to TRBD1 covers 7 bases. The CDR3 is 16 residues long. The germline gives CDR1 SGHDT, CDR2 YYEEEE. The V and J ends lost 4 bases and 0 bases, in that order; junction bases with no gene match: 6. CDR3 nucleotides: TGTGCCAGCAGCCCGCTCGACAGGGCAACTAATGAAAAACTGTTTTTT. Protein: CASSPLDRATNEKLFF.

The chain couples TRBV5-1 to TRBJ1-2, with a possible D match to TRBD1 (5 bases). This CDR3 has 14 amino acids. Per the germline V gene, CDR1 is SGHRS and CDR2 is YFSETQ. V was clipped by 3 bases and J by 5 bases, with 14 bases between them. This chain's CDR3 is CASSSEGLGYGYTF. The CDR3 DNA sequence: TGCGCCAGCAGCTCGGAGGGGTTGGGGTATGGCTACACCTTC.

The rearrangement uses TRBV5-5 and TRBJ2-7; D uncertain. CDR3 size: 13 residues. The ends were cut back, 4 bases at V and 2 bases at J, with 10 bases in the middle. Per germline, CDR1 SGHKS and CDR2 YYEKEE (reference sequence). The CDR3 is CASSRQGTYEQYF. The CDR3 DNA follows: TGTGCCAGCAGCCGACAAGGCACCTACGAGCAGTACTTC.

This chain joins TRBV6-5 and TRBJ1-2; TRBD1 agrees at 7 bases. The CDR3 is 11 amino acids. The germline V gene has CDR1 MNHEY and CDR2 SVGAGI. With V trimmed by 8 bases and J by 8 bases, 5 bases remained unmatched. CDR3 nucleotide sequence: TGTGCCAGCGGGGACAGTGGAGGCTACACCTTC. It is translated as CASGDSGGYTF.

The chain joins TRBV14 to TRBJ2-3; D possibly corresponds to TRBD1 (6 bases). CDR3 length equals 14 residues. CDR1 SGHDN and CDR2 FVKESK come from the germline V gene. The ends were cut back, 4 bases at V and 2 bases at J, with 10 bases in the middle. The DNA of the CDR3 is TGTGCCAGCAGCCCCCGGACAGTCACAGATACGCAGTATTTT. This translates into CASSPRTVTDTQYF.